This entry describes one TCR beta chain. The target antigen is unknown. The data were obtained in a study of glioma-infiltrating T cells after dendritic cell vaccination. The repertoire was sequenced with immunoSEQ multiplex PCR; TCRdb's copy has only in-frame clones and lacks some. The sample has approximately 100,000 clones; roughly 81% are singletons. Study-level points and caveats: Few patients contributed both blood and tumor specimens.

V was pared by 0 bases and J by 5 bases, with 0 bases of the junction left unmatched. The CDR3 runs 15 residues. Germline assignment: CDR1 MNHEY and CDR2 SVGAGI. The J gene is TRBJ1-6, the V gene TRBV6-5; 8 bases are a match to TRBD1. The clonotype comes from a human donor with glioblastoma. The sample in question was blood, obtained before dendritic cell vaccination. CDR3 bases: TGTGCCAGCAGTTACTCGGGACAGGATAATTCACCCCTCCACTTT. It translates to CASSYSGQDNSPLHF.